A single sample is the source of the 9 T cell receptor beta chains below, sequenced in a study of CD8 T cells in Susac syndrome. RNA in amounts of about 0.5 to 1 ug was reverse transcribed with random hexamers. MiXCR, run by TCRdb on the immunoSEQ multiplex PCR reads, gives a single entry per CDR3 protein. The table has 200,000 to 250,000 distinct CDR3 sequences, roughly 90% seen once. Source material: CD8+ T cells from PBMCs. These receptors originate from a human donor with multiple sclerosis.

This clonotype was found once. The gene calls are TRBV6-2 or TRBV6-3 and TRBJ1-2; D may be TRBD1 (5 bases). CDR1 MNHEY and CDR2 SVGEGT come from the germline V gene. The CDR3 runs 14 residues. Between the trimmed V and J ends, which lost 6 bases and 0 bases, there was a span of 11 bases. The CDR3 coding sequence is TGTGCCAGCAGACAGTGGGACTCTAACTATGGCTACACCTTC. It encodes CASRQWDSNYGYTF.

The chain is built from TRBV3-1 and TRBJ1-2, with TRBD1 matching over 8 bases. The CDR3 consists of 15 residues. Germline CDR1 and CDR2: LGHDT and YNNKEL (reference sequence). The V segment lost 3 bases and the J segment 4 bases; nucleotides outside the gene matches: 7. This chain's CDR3 is CASSQEQGVFYGYTF. CDR3 bases: TGTGCCAGCAGCCAGGAACAGGGGGTCTTCTATGGCTACACCTTC.

The rearrangement links TRBV6-5 to TRBJ1-6; D unclear. The CDR3 runs to 15 residues. Germline CDR1 reads MNHEY; CDR2 reads SVGAGI. V was pared by 4 bases and J by 12 bases, with 19 bases between. CDR3 amino acids: CASSSSRAIIRPLHF. CDR3 sequence (DNA): TGTGCCAGCAGTTCCTCGCGAGCCATTATTCGACCCCTCCACTTT.

The genes are TRBV5-1 and TRBJ1-6; D is undetermined. Trimming pared 4 bases from V and 6 bases from J, leaving 11 bases between. Per germline, CDR1 SGHRS and CDR2 YFSETQ. The CDR3 has 14 residues. The DNA for the CDR3 is TGCGCCAGCAGCGGTGACTTCCCTAATTCACCCCTCCACTTT. Amino acid sequence: CASSGDFPNSPLHF. The full variable domain, its missing parts supplied by reference TRBV5-1 and TRBJ1-6, is KAGVTQTPRYLIKTRGQQVTLSCSPISGHRSVSWYQQTPGQGLQFLFEYFSETQRNKGNFPGRFSGRQFSNSRSEMNVSTLELGDSALYLCASSGDFPNSPLHFGNGTRLTVT.

The V call is TRBV19, the J call TRBJ1-5, with D unclear. In germline, CDR1 is LNHDA, CDR2 SQIVND (reference sequence). This CDR3 has 15 residues. The V end lost 1 base, the J end lost 2 bases, and 9 bases lay between the germline ends. CDR3 in DNA: TGTGCCAGTAGTATAGTGTCCGGGGGCAATCAGCCCCAGCATTTT. It specifies CASSIVSGGNQPQHF.

The chain links TRBV5-4 to TRBJ2-5; D possibly corresponds to TRBD1 (7 bases). The V gene's germline CDR1 is SGHNT and CDR2 YYREEE (reference sequence). The V gene lost 5 bases and the J gene lost 7 bases, with 18 bases spanning the gap. The CDR3 runs to 14 residues. CDR3 bases: TGTGCCAGCAGTCTGGAGGGGGCGTCGGTGACCCAGTACTTC. Encoded protein: CASSLEGASVTQYF.

The V call is TRBV7-9, the J call TRBJ2-3; D not certain. The CDR3 extends over 12 amino acids. With 6 bases removed from V and 0 bases from J, the gap between germline ends came to 4 bases. Germline V gene sequence: CDR1 SEHNR, CDR2 FQNEAQ (reference sequence). The CDR3 DNA follows: TGTGCCAGCAGTGAGAGCACAGATACGCAGTATTTT. Amino acids: CASSESTDTQYF.

The chain couples TRBV7-8 to TRBJ2-7, with D possibly matching TRBD1 (6 bases). V was trimmed by 5 bases and J by 4 bases, leaving 21 bases between them. CDR3 length equals 16 residues. Germline lookup yields CDR1 SGHVS and CDR2 FQNEAQ. CDR3 DNA: TGTGCCAGCAGCCTACAACAGGGCGATCGGGGTTACGAGCAGTACTTC. Its protein product is CASSLQQGDRGYEQYF.

The chain carries TRBV7-2 and TRBJ1-1, with unresolved D. The CDR3 has 14 amino acids. Trimming left V 1 base short and J 1 base short, with 7 bases between. Germline CDR1 and CDR2: SGHTA and FQGNSA. This CDR3 is CASSLVTQNTEAFF. The CDR3 DNA is TGTGCCAGCAGCTTAGTTACCCAGAACACTGAAGCTTTCTTT.